The clone carrying this T cell receptor (beta chain) was picked up one time. Its antigen is unidentified. Profiling relied on immunoSEQ multiplex PCR, and the TCRdb table lists in-frame clones only, not all of them. The table includes several thousand clones, 49% detected once. This sample is drawn from a study of STAT3 mutations in large granular lymphocyte leukemia. Overall study context: Canonical activating STAT3 mutations were detected in roughly half of the longitudinally sequenced T-LGLL patients. More than half of T-LGLL patients received immunosuppressive therapy.

Study-level results: All newly emerging clones after therapy were STAT3 wild type. Persisting codominant clonotypes may have hidden a small pathogenic clone. Every T-cell large granular lymphocyte leukemia patient had at least one immunodominant TCR beta clonotype.

Sequencing was performed on peripheral blood mononuclear cells. The receptor was derived from a man between 60 and 75 years old with T-cell large granular lymphocyte leukemia. Some clones in this sample may be carry-over from other donors' samples.

Here the CDR3 reads CASSQLADGTDTQYF. DNA for the CDR3: TGTGCCAGCAGCCAACTAGCGGACGGCACAGATACGCAGTATTTT. J is TRBJ2-3 and V is TRBV7-9, with 8 bases that match TRBD2. Germline V lookup: CDR1 SEHNR, CDR2 FQNEAQ (reference sequence). Trimming took 5 bases from V and 1 from J; bases not matched to a gene: 5. CDR3 length: 15 residues.